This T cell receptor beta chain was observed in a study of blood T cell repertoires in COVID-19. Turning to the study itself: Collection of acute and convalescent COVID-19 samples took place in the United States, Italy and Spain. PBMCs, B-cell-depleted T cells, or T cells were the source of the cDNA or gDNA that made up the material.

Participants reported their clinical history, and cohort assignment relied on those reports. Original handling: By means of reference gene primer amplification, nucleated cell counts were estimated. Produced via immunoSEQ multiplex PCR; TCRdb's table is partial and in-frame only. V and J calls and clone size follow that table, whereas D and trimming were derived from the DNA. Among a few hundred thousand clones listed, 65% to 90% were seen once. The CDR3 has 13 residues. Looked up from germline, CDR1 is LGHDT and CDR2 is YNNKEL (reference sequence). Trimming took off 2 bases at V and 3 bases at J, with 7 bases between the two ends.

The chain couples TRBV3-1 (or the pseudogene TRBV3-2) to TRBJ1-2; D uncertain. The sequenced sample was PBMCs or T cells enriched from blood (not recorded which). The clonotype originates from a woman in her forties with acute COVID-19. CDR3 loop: CASSQTRDYGYTF. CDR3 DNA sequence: TGTGCCAGCAGCCAAACACGGGACTATGGCTACACCTTC.